The clone carrying this T cell receptor beta chain was observed many times. This sample is drawn from a study of regulatory T cells in long-lasting Graves disease. The CDR3 is 15 amino acids. Germline V gene data show CDR1 as SGHTA and CDR2 as FQGNSA. Trimming left V 6 bases short and J 6 bases short, with 17 bases between. Time point meaning: persistent/refractory GD, antithyroid drugs over 5 years with positive TRAb. PBMCs were the source of the RNA used for TCR sequencing. With iRepertoire HTBI primers and Arm-PCR of CDR3 regions, TCR beta libraries were built. TCRdb reprocessed the multiplex PCR reads via MiXCR and lists one record per CDR3 protein. The sample lists roughly 450,000 distinct CDR3 sequences, less than 25% occurring once.

Material: peripheral blood mononuclear cells (PBMCs), obtained when the disease was refractory, from a patient treated with antithyroid drugs. The genes are TRBV7-2 and TRBJ2-2, with D tentatively TRBD1 or TRBD2 (5 bases each). The TCR was taken from a female donor with Graves disease. CDR3 sequence (DNA): TGTGCCAGCAGTCGACCTGGGACCCGGGCCGGGGAGCTGTTTTTT. Its protein is CASSRPGTRAGELFF.